This T cell receptor beta chain was sequenced during a study of immune cell composition in non-small cell lung cancer. Assay: immunoSEQ multiplex PCR; the TCRdb copy retains only in-frame clones and omits some. The sample lists about 7,600 clones; around 78% were seen once. DNA was extracted from unsorted cell suspensions stored frozen. Losses at the gene ends were 1 base for V and 5 bases for J; bases not matched to a gene: 7. The CDR3 length is 17 residues. CDR1 and CDR2 (germline): SGDLS, YYNGEE. Sequenced material: lung tumor tissue. The sequence derives from a human donor with non-small cell lung cancer. The rearrangement joins TRBV9 to TRBJ2-3, with TRBD2 identical over 13 bases. CDR3 nucleotides: TGTGCCAGCAGCGTATTGACTAGCGGGGGGCCAGGAGATACGCAGTATTTT. This sequence encodes CASSVLTSGGPGDTQYF.